Here is one TCR beta chain with its context. Its specificity is not known. This sample is part of a study of blood T cells in healthy people across ages. With a J-beta primer mix and a sample-barcoded 5' primer, a second PCR ran about 6 to 11 cycles. Unique molecular identifiers of 12 random nucleotides labeled each cDNA. TCRdb redid the calling of the 5' RACE reads with MiXCR, one entry per CDR3 protein. The profile covers roughly 1,800,000 distinct CDR3 sequences, with about 50% appearing a single time and less than 2.5% taken by the ten largest. With each sample, at least 6 micrograms of total RNA were extracted. The study, taken as a whole, reports: In long-lived donors, naive CD4+ cell counts and diversity exceeded those of aged donors. As age increased, TCR beta diversity per million T cells fell in a roughly linear fashion.

Sequenced: blood. The sequence came from a woman aged 40 to 50 in good health.

CDR3 loop: CASSQDRAGGRTGELFF. The DNA for the CDR3 is TGCGCCAGCAGCCAAGATAGGGCGGGAGGGAGGACCGGGGAGCTGTTTTTT. The chain uses TRBV4-1 and TRBJ2-2, with 9 nucleotides matching TRBD2. Trimming removed 0 bases from V and 5 bases from J; junction bases left unmatched: 7. In germline, CDR1 is MGHRA, CDR2 YSYEKL. The CDR3 sequence is 17 residues long.